This TCR beta chain was identified in a study of beta chain features in type 1 diabetes. General study points: The VDJ junctions of type 1 diabetes patients carried fewer insertions and more deletions. Researchers could not determine here whether HLA type influences TCRB rearrangement.

Germline trimming cut 2 bases from V and 2 bases from J; bases unmatched to any gene: 4. Germline V gene lookup returns CDR1 MNHEY and CDR2 SVGAGI. The CDR3 is 15 amino acids. Isolated RNA was reverse transcribed in full, so expressed TCRB transcripts were sequenced. Data came from immunoSEQ multiplex PCR; TCRdb stores just in-frame clones and leaves some out. The sample yields roughly 150,000 clones, about 9.1% seen once. Remarks on this clone: The antigen remains unidentified.

This TCR was sampled from a woman under 30 in good health. V and J are TRBV6-5 and TRBJ1-2; TRBD1 matches at 8 bases. Sequenced input: central memory CD4+ T cells from blood. CDR3 DNA: TGTGCCAGCAGTTACGGGACAGGACCGAACTATGGCTACACCTTC. Encoded protein: CASSYGTGPNYGYTF.